A selection of T cell receptor beta chains follows, all from one sample in a study of blood T cell repertoires in COVID-19. Sequenced by immunoSEQ multiplex PCR; TCRdb stores in-frame clones only, minus some. The table lists 210,000 or so clones, 75% to 90% of them singletons. The sample comprised peripheral blood. These receptor sequences come from a human donor in a cohort sampled during active COVID-19. Each CDR3 is given with its conserved first and last residue. The D gene is left open where the match is weak. Size is stated for part of the rows, as once, few or many counts, or as a class when the clone is expanded.

clone_size	v_call	j_call	d_call	cdr3_aa	cdr3_nt
NA	TRBV6-2/TRBV6-3	TRBJ2-5	TRBD2	CASSLSGRAPETQYF	TGTGCCAGCAGTCTTAGCGGGAGGGCCCCAGAGACCCAGTACTTC
NA	TRBV28	TRBJ2-7	NA	CASSRQGFSYEQYF	TGTGCCAGCAGCCGGCAGGGGTTCTCCTACGAGCAGTACTTC
NA	TRBV9	TRBJ1-1	NA	CASSVGGGLTEAFF	TGTGCCAGCAGCGTAGGTGGAGGGCTCACTGAAGCTTTCTTT
NA	TRBV7-9	TRBJ2-7	NA	CASSLAVGVSEQYF	TGTGCCAGCAGCTTAGCGGTCGGGGTTAGCGAGCAGTACTTC
NA	TRBV6-2/TRBV6-3	TRBJ2-1	NA	CASSYSGGRVNNEQFF	TGTGCCAGCAGTTACTCGGGAGGACGGGTAAATAATGAGCAGTTCTTC
NA	TRBV5-1	TRBJ2-7	TRBD1	CASSRQGAVYEQYF	TGCGCCAGCAGTCGGCAGGGGGCAGTCTACGAGCAGTACTTC
NA	TRBV9	TRBJ1-1	NA	CASSPRGLTDTEAFF	TGTGCCAGCAGCCCGCGCGGTTTAACGGACACTGAAGCTTTCTTT
NA	TRBV5-4	TRBJ2-2	TRBD1	CASSPWTGARTGELFF	TGTGCCAGCAGCCCGTGGACAGGGGCGAGAACCGGGGAGCTGTTTTTT
few	TRBV19	TRBJ2-1	TRBD1	CASSIGTGTYNEQFF	TGTGCCAGTAGTATTGGGACAGGAACTTACAATGAGCAGTTCTTC
few	TRBV7-8	TRBJ2-7	TRBD1	CASSSGQGAGEQYF	TGTGCCAGCAGCTCAGGACAGGGCGCAGGGGAGCAGTACTTC
NA	TRBV27	TRBJ1-2	TRBD1	CASSSPGQGNYGYTF	TGTGCCAGCAGTTCCCCGGGACAGGGAAACTATGGCTACACCTTC
NA	TRBV6-2/TRBV6-3	TRBJ1-1	NA	CASSYSAGVEAFF	TGTGCCAGCAGTTACTCTGCCGGGGTTGAAGCTTTCTTT
NA	TRBV27	TRBJ2-7	TRBD1	CAIGTGGARLYEQYF	TGTGCCATTGGGACAGGGGGCGCGCGGTTGTACGAGCAGTACTTC
NA	TRBV4-3	TRBJ2-7	NA	CASSQDTGAYEQYF	TGCGCCAGCAGCCAAGATACGGGAGCCTACGAGCAGTACTTC
NA	TRBV12-5	TRBJ2-1	TRBD2	CASGLFSSGKGNEQFF	TGTGCTAGTGGTTTGTTTTCTAGCGGGAAGGGCAATGAGCAGTTCTTC
once	TRBV5-1	TRBJ2-7	NA	CASSRTRDSGSYEQYF	TGCGCCAGCAGCCGAACCCGGGACAGCGGGTCCTACGAGCAGTACTTC
few	TRBV10-3	TRBJ1-1	NA	CAIMSQVNTEAFF	TGTGCCATCATGTCACAGGTGAACACTGAAGCTTTCTTT
few	TRBV16	TRBJ2-4	NA	CASSQESKNIQYF	TGTGCCAGCAGCCAGGAGTCCAAAAACATTCAGTACTTC
NA	TRBV4-1	TRBJ2-6	NA	CASSQDRGASGANVLTF	TGCGCCAGCAGCCAAGATCGCGGGGCCTCTGGGGCCAACGTCCTGACTTTC
NA	TRBV7-2	TRBJ2-7	NA	CASSLEHSYEQYF	TGTGCCAGCAGCTTAGAACACTCCTACGAGCAGTACTTC
once	TRBV4-3	TRBJ2-5	NA	CASSRSRDLGETQYF	TGCGCCAGCAGCCGAAGTAGGGACTTGGGAGAGACCCAGTACTTC
NA	TRBV5-1	TRBJ2-7	NA	CASSPGHMGSSYEQYF	TGCGCCAGCAGCCCGGGTCATATGGGGAGTTCCTACGAGCAGTACTTC
NA	TRBV5-1	TRBJ2-7	NA	CASSLGGLDSYEQYF	TGCGCCAGCAGCTTGGGAGGACTCGACTCCTACGAGCAGTACTTC
few	TRBV5-4	TRBJ1-1	NA	CASSQNTEAFF	TGTGCCAGCAGCCAGAACACTGAAGCTTTCTTT
NA	TRBV4-2	TRBJ2-7	TRBD1	CASSLGTVPYEQYF	TGTGCCAGCAGCCTCGGGACAGTTCCCTACGAGCAGTACTTC
once	TRBV6-5	TRBJ1-2	NA	CATRDTPNYGYTF	TGTGCCACCCGGGACACGCCAAACTATGGCTACACCTTC
NA	TRBV2	TRBJ2-7	TRBD2	CASSIRGAGGAYEQYF	TGTGCCAGCAGTATTCGGGGAGCGGGAGGCGCGTACGAGCAGTACTTC
NA	TRBV7-9	TRBJ1-1	TRBD1	CASSLDWGQVNTEAFF	TGTGCCAGCAGCTTAGACTGGGGACAGGTTAACACTGAAGCTTTCTTT
NA	TRBV9	TRBJ2-1	NA	CASSVSGEDYNEQFF	TGTGCCAGCAGCGTCTCAGGGGAAGACTACAATGAGCAGTTCTTC
medium-sized	TRBV28	TRBJ1-5	NA	CASSFFDGVNQPQHF	TGTGCCAGCAGCTTTTTCGACGGAGTCAATCAGCCCCAGCATTTT
few	TRBV5-1	TRBJ1-1	NA	CASGTTGLNTEAFF	TGCGCCAGCGGAACCACAGGGTTGAACACTGAAGCTTTCTTT
NA	TRBV7-3	TRBJ1-5	NA	CASSSGGNQPQHF	TGTGCCAGCAGCTCGGGGGGGAATCAGCCCCAGCATTTT
NA	TRBV24-1	TRBJ2-1	TRBD2	CATSAIAGSSYNEQFF	TGTGCCACCAGTGCCATAGCGGGGAGCTCCTACAATGAGCAGTTCTTC
few	TRBV19	TRBJ1-2	TRBD1	CASSLRDSVNGYTF	TGTGCCAGTAGTCTACGGGACAGCGTAAATGGCTACACCTTC
NA	TRBV27	TRBJ2-7	TRBD2	CASGLAGAYEQYF	TGTGCCAGCGGACTAGCGGGGGCCTACGAGCAGTACTTC
NA	TRBV4-1	TRBJ1-2	NA	CASSQEPGGDNYGYTF	TGCGCCAGCAGCCAAGAGCCTGGGGGCGATAACTATGGCTACACCTTC
NA	TRBV18	TRBJ2-6	NA	CASSPKTGRSGANVLTF	TGTGCCAGCTCACCAAAAACAGGGCGATCTGGGGCCAACGTCCTGACTTTC
NA	TRBV30	TRBJ2-5	TRBD2	CAWSVKGGGLETQYF	TGTGCCTGGAGTGTTAAGGGCGGGGGGTTAGAGACCCAGTACTTC
many	TRBV6-2/TRBV6-3	TRBJ2-1	NA	CASSYQGRGNEQFF	TGTGCCAGCAGTTACCAAGGCAGGGGCAATGAGCAGTTCTTC
NA	TRBV24-1	TRBJ2-7	TRBD1	CATSGTGTGIYEQYF	TGTGCCACCAGTGGAACCGGGACAGGGATCTACGAGCAGTACTTC
NA	TRBV28	TRBJ1-2	TRBD1	CASSLPGQGAYGYTF	TGTGCCAGCAGTTTACCGGGACAGGGGGCATATGGCTACACCTTC
NA	TRBV6-2/TRBV6-3	TRBJ2-7	TRBD1	CASSGQGRTDEQYF	TGTGCCAGCAGCGGACAGGGACGCACCGACGAGCAGTACTTC
few	TRBV6-2/TRBV6-3	TRBJ2-7	TRBD2	CASSYSVASGSWYEQYF	TGTGCCAGCAGTTACTCAGTAGCTAGCGGGAGCTGGTACGAGCAGTACTTC
NA	TRBV14	TRBJ1-2	TRBD1	CASSLIGTGYGYTF	TGTGCCAGCAGCCTTATCGGGACAGGTTATGGCTACACCTTC
NA	TRBV6-5	TRBJ1-5	TRBD1	CASSYRGPSNQPQHF	TGTGCCAGCAGTTACAGGGGGCCAAGCAATCAGCCCCAGCATTTT
NA	TRBV29-1	TRBJ1-1	NA	CSVESGTNTEAFF	TGCAGCGTTGAATCAGGGACAAACACTGAAGCTTTCTTT
NA	TRBV5-5	TRBJ1-2	TRBD1	CASSHWTGGANYGYTF	TGTGCCAGCAGTCACTGGACAGGGGGAGCTAACTATGGCTACACCTTC
NA	TRBV1	TRBJ2-1	NA	CTSSQDSSGSYNEQFF	TGCACCAGCAGCCAAGATTCGAGCGGGAGTTACAATGAGCAGTTCTTC
NA	TRBV30	TRBJ1-2	NA	CAWSRVGANGYTF	TGTGCCTGGAGTAGGGTAGGGGCGAATGGCTACACCTTC
few	TRBV18	TRBJ1-2	TRBD1	CASSPQGQGINYGYTF	TGTGCCAGCTCACCTCAGGGACAGGGTATAAACTATGGCTACACCTTC
once	TRBV30	TRBJ2-7	TRBD1	CAWKLTGTGDYEQYF	TGTGCCTGGAAGCTGACCGGGACAGGGGACTACGAGCAGTACTTC
NA	TRBV27	TRBJ1-4	TRBD1	CASGDRDSREELFF	TGTGCCAGCGGAGATCGGGACAGCCGCGAGGAACTGTTTTTT
NA	TRBV18	TRBJ1-1	NA	CASSPPGTQNTEAFF	TGTGCCAGCTCACCCCCCGGGACTCAGAACACTGAAGCTTTCTTT
NA	TRBV28	TRBJ1-3	NA	CASSYRRNTIYF	TGTGCCAGCAGCTACAGGCGAAACACCATATATTTT
NA	TRBV11-1	TRBJ2-5	TRBD2	CASRLAGLQETQYF	TGTGCCAGCAGGCTAGCGGGGTTACAAGAGACCCAGTACTTC
few	TRBV9	TRBJ1-3	NA	CAIPIQSSGNTIYF	TGTGCCATCCCGATACAGAGCTCTGGAAACACCATATATTTT
NA	TRBV27	TRBJ2-7	TRBD1	CASSAMTGPVEQYF	TGTGCCAGCAGCGCAATGACAGGGCCGGTTGAGCAGTACTTC
many	TRBV27	TRBJ2-1	TRBD2	CASGTDSGSDEQFF	TGTGCCAGCGGCACAGACAGCGGGAGCGACGAGCAGTTCTTC
NA	TRBV6-2/TRBV6-3	TRBJ1-1	NA	CASSGGGLHTEAFF	TGTGCCAGCAGCGGCGGGGGACTTCACACTGAAGCTTTCTTT
NA	TRBV6-5	TRBJ2-3	TRBD2	CASSQPGTSRDTQYF	TGTGCCAGCAGTCAACCCGGGACTAGCCGTGATACGCAGTATTTT